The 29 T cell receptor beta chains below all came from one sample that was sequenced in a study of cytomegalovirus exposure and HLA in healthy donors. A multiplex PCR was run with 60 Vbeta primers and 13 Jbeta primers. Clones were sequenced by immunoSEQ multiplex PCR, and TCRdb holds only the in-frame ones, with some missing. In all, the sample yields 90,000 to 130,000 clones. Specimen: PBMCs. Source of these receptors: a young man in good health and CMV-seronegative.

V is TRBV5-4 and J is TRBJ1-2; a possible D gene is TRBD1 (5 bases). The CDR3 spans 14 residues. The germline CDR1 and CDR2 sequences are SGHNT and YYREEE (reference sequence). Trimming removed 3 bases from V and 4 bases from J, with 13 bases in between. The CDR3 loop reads CASSSTGGSYGYTF. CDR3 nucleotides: TGTGCCAGCAGCTCGACGGGGGGATCCTATGGCTACACCTTC. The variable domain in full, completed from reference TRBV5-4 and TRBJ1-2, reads ETGVTQSPTHLIKTRGQQVTLRCSSQSGHNTVSWYQQALGQGPQFIFQYYREEENGRGNFPPRFSGLQFPNYSSELNVNALELDDSALYLCASSSTGGSYGYTFGSGTRLTVV.

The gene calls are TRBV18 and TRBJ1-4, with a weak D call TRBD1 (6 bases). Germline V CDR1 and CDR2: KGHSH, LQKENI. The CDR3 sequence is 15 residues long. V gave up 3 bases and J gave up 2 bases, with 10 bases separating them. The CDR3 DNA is TGTGCCAGCTCACCCTACAGGGACACTAATGAAAAACTGTTTTTT. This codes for CASSPYRDTNEKLFF.

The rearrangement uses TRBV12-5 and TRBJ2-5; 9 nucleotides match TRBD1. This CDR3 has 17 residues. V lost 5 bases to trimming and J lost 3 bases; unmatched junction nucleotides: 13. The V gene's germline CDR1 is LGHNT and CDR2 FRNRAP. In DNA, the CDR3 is TGTGCTAGTGGTCCTCAATCGAAAACAGGGGGCGAAGAGACCCAGTACTTC. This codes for CASGPQSKTGGEETQYF.

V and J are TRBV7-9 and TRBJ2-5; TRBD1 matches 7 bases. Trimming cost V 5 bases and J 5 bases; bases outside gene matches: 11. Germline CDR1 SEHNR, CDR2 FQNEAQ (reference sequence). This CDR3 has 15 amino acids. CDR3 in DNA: TGTGCCAGCAGCGTGACAGGGAAGGGGAAGGAGACCCAGTACTTC. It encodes CASSVTGKGKETQYF. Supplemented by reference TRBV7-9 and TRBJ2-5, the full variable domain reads DTGVSQNPRHKITKRGQNVTFRCDPISEHNRLYWYRQTLGQGPEFLTYFQNEAQLEKSRLLSDRFSAERPKGSFSTLEIQRTEQGDSAMYLCASSVTGKGKETQYFGPGTRLLVL.

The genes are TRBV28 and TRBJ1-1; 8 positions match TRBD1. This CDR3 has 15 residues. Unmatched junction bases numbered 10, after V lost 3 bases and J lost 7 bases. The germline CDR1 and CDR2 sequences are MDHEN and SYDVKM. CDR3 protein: CASSFTQRQGSEAFF. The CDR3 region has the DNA TGTGCCAGCAGTTTCACCCAGCGACAGGGGAGTGAAGCTTTCTTT.

CDR3 residues: CASSLAVSGIRPYEQYF. In nucleotides, the CDR3 is TGCGCCAGCAGCTTGGCGGTGTCCGGGATTCGACCCTACGAGCAGTACTTC. The chain employs TRBV5-1 and TRBJ2-7; D is perhaps TRBD2 (5 bases). Per germline, CDR1 SGHRS and CDR2 YFSETQ. The CDR3 runs 17 residues. V shed 0 bases and J shed 2 bases, with 18 bases lying between them. Full variable domain (missing parts from reference TRBV5-1 and TRBJ2-7): KAGVTQTPRYLIKTRGQQVTLSCSPISGHRSVSWYQQTPGQGLQFLFEYFSETQRNKGNFPGRFSGRQFSNSRSEMNVSTLELGDSALYLCASSLAVSGIRPYEQYFGPGTRLTVT.

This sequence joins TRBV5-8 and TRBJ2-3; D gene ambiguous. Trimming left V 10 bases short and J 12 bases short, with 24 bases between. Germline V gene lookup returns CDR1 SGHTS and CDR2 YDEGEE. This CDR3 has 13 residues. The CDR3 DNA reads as TGTGCCTCCAACGTGGCAGGATATTTGGTTCAGTATTTT. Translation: CASNVAGYLVQYF.

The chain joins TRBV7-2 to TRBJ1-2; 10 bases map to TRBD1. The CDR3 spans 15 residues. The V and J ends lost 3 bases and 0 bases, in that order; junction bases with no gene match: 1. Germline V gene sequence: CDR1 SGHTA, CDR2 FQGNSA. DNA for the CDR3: TGTGCCAGCAGCTTCGGACAGGGGGCTAACTATGGCTACACCTTC. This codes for CASSFGQGANYGYTF. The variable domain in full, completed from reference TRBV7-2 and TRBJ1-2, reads GAGVSQSPSNKVTEKGKDVELRCDPISGHTALYWYRQSLGQGLEFLIYFQGNSAPDKSGLPSDRFSAERTGGSVSTLTIQRTQQEDSAVYLCASSFGQGANYGYTFGSGTRLTVV.

The CDR3 DNA follows: TGTGCCAGCAGTTACGGCCGGACAGGAGCTAATTCACCCCTCCACTTT. It translates to CASSYGRTGANSPLHF. This chain uses TRBV6-5 with TRBJ1-6; 7 bases are shared with TRBD1. V shed 2 bases and J 6 bases; nucleotides not matched to a gene: 7. The CDR3 length is 16 residues. Germline-derived CDR1 and CDR2 are MNHEY and SVGAGI.

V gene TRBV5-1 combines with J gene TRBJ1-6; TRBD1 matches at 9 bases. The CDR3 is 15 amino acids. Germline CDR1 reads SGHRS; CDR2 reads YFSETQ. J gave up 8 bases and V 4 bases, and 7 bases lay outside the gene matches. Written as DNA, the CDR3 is TGCGCCAGCAGCATCACAGGGGGCGCAGATTCACCCCTCCACTTT. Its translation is CASSITGGADSPLHF.

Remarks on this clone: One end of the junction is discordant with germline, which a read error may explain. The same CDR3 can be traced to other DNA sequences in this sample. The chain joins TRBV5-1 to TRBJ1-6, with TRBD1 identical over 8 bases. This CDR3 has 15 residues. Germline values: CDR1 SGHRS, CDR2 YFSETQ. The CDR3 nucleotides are TGCGCCAGCAGTTTGGGTGGACAGGGAAATTCACCCCTCCACTTT. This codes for CASSLGGQGNSPLHF.

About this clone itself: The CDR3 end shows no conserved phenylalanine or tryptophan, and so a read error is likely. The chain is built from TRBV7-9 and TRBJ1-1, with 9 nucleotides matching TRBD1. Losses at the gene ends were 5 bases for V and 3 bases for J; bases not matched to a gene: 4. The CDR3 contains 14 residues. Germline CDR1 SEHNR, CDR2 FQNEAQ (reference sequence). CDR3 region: CASSPRDRDTEAFL. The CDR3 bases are TGTGCCAGCAGCCCCCGGGACAGGGACACTGAAGCTTTCCTT.

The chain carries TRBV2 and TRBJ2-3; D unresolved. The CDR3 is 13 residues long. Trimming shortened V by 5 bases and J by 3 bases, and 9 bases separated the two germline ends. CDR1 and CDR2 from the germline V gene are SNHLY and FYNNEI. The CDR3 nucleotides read TGTGCCAGCAGTATCGACTGGACAGATACGCAGTATTTT. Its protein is CASSIDWTDTQYF.

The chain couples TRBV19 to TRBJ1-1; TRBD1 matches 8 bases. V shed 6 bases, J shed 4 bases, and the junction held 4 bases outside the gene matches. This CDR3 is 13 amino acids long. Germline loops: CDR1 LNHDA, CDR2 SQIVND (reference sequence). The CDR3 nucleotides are TGTGCCAGTAGGACGACAGGGGCCACTGAAGCTTTCTTT. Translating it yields CASRTTGATEAFF.

Here the CDR3 reads CASSLTGFSYEQYF. DNA of the CDR3: TGTGCCAGCAGTCTCACAGGGTTTTCTTACGAGCAGTACTTC. The chain combines TRBV7-9 with TRBJ2-7; possibly TRBD1 for D (6 bases). CDR1 and CDR2 from the germline V gene are SEHNR and FQNEAQ (reference sequence). The CDR3 extends over 14 amino acids. The germline V and J ends were trimmed by 6 bases and 4 bases, with 16 bases remaining between them.

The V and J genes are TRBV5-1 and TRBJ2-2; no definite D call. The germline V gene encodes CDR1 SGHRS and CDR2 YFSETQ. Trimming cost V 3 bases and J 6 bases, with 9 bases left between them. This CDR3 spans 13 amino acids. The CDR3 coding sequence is TGCGCCAGCAGCTCTGCTCAGGCCGGGGAGCTGTTTTTT. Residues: CASSSAQAGELFF.

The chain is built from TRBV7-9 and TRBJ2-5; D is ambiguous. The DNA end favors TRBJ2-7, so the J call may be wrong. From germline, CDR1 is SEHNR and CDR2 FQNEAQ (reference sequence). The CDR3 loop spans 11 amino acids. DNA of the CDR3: TGTGCCAGCAGCTTGGACTACGAGCAGTACTTC. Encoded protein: CASSLDYEQYF.

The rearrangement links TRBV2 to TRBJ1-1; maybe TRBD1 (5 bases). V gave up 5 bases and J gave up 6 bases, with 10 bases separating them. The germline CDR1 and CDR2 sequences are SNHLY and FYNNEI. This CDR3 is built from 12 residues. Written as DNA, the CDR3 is TGTGCCAGCAGTTTGGAAGGGGCTGAAGCTTTCTTT. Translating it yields CASSLEGAEAFF.

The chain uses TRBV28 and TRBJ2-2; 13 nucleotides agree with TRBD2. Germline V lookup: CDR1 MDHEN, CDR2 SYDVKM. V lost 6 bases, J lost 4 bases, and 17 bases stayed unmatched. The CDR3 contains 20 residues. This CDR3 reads CASRRQGGTSGVQTTGELFF. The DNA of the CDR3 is TGTGCCAGCAGGCGCCAAGGTGGGACTAGCGGGGTCCAAACCACCGGGGAGCTGTTTTTT.

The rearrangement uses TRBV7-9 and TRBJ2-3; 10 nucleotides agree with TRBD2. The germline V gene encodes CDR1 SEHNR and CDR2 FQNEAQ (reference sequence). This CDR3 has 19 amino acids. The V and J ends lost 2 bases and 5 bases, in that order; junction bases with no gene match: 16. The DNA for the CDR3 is TGTGCCAGCAGCTTATGGGGTCTAGCGGGGGCCAAAGGTGGAGATACGCAGTATTTT. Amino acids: CASSLWGLAGAKGGDTQYF.

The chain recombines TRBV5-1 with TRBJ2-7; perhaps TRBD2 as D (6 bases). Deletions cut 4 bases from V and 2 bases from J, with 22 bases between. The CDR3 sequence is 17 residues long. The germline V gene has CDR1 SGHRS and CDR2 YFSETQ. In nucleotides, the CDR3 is TGCGCCAGCAGCCTGGCTCCACAACTGGGGGGAACCTACGAGCAGTACTTC. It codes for CASSLAPQLGGTYEQYF.

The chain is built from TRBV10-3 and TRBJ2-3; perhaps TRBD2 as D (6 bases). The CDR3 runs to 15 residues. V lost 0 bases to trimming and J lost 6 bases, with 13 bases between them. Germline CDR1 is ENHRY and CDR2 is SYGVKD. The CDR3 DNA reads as TGTGCCATCAGTGAGTCGAGAGGGGAGGACGATACGCAGTATTTT. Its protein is CAISESRGEDDTQYF.

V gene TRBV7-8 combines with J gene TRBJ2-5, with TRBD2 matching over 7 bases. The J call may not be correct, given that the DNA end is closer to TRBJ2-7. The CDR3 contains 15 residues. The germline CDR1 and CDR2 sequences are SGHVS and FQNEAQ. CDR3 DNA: TGTGCCAGCAGCTTATTAAGCGGGGATTCCTACGAGCAGTACTTC. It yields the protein CASSLLSGDSYEQYF.

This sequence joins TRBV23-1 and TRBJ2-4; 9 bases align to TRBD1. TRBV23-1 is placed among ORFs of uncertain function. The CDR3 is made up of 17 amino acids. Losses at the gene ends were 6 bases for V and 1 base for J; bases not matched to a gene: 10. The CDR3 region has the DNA TGCGCCAGCAGCACCGGGACAGGGCGCTGGGCCAAAAACATTCAGTACTTC. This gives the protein CASSTGTGRWAKNIQYF.

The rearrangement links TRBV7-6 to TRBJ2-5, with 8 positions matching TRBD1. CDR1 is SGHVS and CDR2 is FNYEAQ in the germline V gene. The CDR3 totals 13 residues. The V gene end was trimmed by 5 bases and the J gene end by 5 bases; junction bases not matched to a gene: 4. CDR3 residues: CASSLTGEETQYF. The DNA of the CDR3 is TGTGCCAGCAGCCTGACAGGGGAGGAGACCCAGTACTTC.

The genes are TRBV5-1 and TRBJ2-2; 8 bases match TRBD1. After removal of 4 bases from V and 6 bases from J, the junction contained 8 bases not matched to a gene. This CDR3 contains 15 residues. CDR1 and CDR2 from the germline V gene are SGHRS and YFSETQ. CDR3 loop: CASSARQGRSGELFF. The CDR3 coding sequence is TGCGCCAGCAGCGCCCGACAGGGGCGGTCCGGGGAGCTGTTTTTT.

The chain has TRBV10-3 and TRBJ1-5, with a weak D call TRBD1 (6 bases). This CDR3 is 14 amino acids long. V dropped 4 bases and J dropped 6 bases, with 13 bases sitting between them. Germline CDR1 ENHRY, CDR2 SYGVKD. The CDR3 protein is CAISGGGGSQPQHF. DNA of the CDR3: TGTGCCATCAGTGGGGGTGGGGGCAGTCAGCCCCAGCATTTT.

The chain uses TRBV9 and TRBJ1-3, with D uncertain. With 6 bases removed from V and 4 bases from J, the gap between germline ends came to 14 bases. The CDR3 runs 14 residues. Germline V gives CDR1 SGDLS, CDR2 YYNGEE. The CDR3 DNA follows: TGTGCCAGCAACTCCCCCCCGCTCGGAAACACCATATATTTT. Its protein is CASNSPPLGNTIYF.

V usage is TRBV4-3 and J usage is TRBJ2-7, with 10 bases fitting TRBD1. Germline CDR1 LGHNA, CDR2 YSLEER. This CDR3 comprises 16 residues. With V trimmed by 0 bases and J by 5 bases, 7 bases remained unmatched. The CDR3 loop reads CASSQDRGTGVDEQYF. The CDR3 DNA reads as TGCGCCAGCAGCCAAGATCGGGGGACAGGGGTTGACGAGCAGTACTTC.